One TCR beta chain is described in this entry. What it binds is unknown. A read error may produce the germline difference seen at one junction end. No cell sorting was done before RNA was extracted from the tissue. Three rounds of nested PCR, following a modified ARM-PCR protocol, produced the TCRbeta library. TCRdb passed the multiplex PCR reads through MiXCR, listing each CDR3 protein once. The sample contains under 95,000 distinct CDR3 sequences, 65% to 75% of which appear only once. The sample originates from a study of tumor and adjacent non-tumor tissue in lung cancer. Whole-study results and caveats: Tumor TCR diversity, when higher, was linked to shorter survival.

Germline-derived CDR1 and CDR2 are MNHEY and SVGEGT. The CDR3 is made up of 18 amino acids. The source is a man in his 60s with non-small cell lung cancer. The V call is TRBV6-2 or TRBV6-3, the J call TRBJ2-6; either TRBD1 or TRBD2 may fit D (6 bases each). The source material was lung tumor tissue. The CDR3 bases are TGTACCAGCAAGCCTACCGGACTACAGGGATCCGGGGCCAACGTCCTGACTTTC. Translating it yields CTSKPTGLQGSGANVLTF.